The sequence of this TCR beta chain was determined in a study of untreated major depressive disorder (dated by TCRdb to 2016 to 2018). About the investigation overall: This cross-sectional case-control study compared T cell phenotype and TCR repertoire between antidepressant-free major depressive disorder patients and individually matched non-depressed controls. Differences in Vbeta 5.1, Vbeta 11 and Vbeta 22 usage observed by flow cytometry in the whole cohort were followed up by sequencing.

CDR1 and CDR2 are drawn from the germline V gene: SNHLY, FYNNEI. Trimming takes 0 bases from V and 5 bases from J, and the germline ends sit 14 bases apart. Measured from the cysteine to the phenylalanine, the CDR3 is 16 residues long. Only CDR3 DNA remains: 48 bases, in frame from the first base. For sex, age, current smoking status and body mass index, every depressed patient had a pairwise-matched non-depressed control. Every participant in the study was of European descent. Controls had no current or lifetime mood disorder and scored 5 or less on the Quick Inventory of Depressive Symptoms-Self Report. Major medical conditions, Axis I/II comorbidities, regular medication or illicit drug use, and drinking over 100 g alcohol weekly were applied as exclusion criteria for all participants. Roughly 31 ml of peripheral blood was collected from each participant into EDTA tubes. Using the BD IMag Human CD4 T Lymphocyte Enrichment Set, CD4+ T cells were purified from thawed PBMCs via magnetic negative selection. Flow cytometry confirmed that the CD4+ enrichment method typically gave roughly 95% purity. A subgroup of five case-control pairs, selected blind to chemokine receptor expression and flow-cytometric repertoire skewing results, was subjected to TCRbeta sequencing. All blood samples were drawn in the morning at 8:00 a.m., and PBMCs were separated by Ficoll-Hypaque gradient centrifugation. PBMCs were cryopreserved by gradual cooling to -80 degrees C and were kept in liquid nitrogen until assay.

Remarks on this clone: It has no known antigen specificity. The record has no base qualities; no much larger clone is one base away.

General study outcomes and caveats: In every sequenced subject, the top five TRBV05-01 clones were all identified as private clones. In the sequencing data, TRBV25-01 and TRBV02-01 usage matched the flow-cytometry pattern but was not statistically significant. Higher TRBV05-01 (Vbeta 5.1) usage among CD4+ T cells of depressed patients compared with controls was confirmed by sequencing, with p = 0.040 in a one-tailed test. Because of the strict matching and exclusion criteria, the study sample was comparatively small, which limits how generalizable the findings are. For the sequencing comparisons, planned one-tailed tests were run on just three Vbeta families that had been chosen in advance.

The Qiagen DNeasy Blood and Tissue Kit was used to extract total genomic DNA from the purified CD4+ T cells. Following immunoSEQ immunosequencing protocols, the TCRbeta CDR3 region, as defined by IMGT, was amplified and sequenced. Turning to the authors' computational methods: Preprocessing of raw sequence data for PCR and sequencing error correction was performed by the immunoSEQ service. The sequence data were imported into the immunoSEQ Analyzer and were further analyzed using VDJtools v1.0.7. The paired Wilcoxon signed-rank test was used to test for differences between patients and controls. TCRdb took this table from immuneACCESS and kept in-frame rearrangements with V and J called. Such tables lack part of the clones; where checked against another copy, unresolved V genes explain under half of the gap, and the rest is unexplained. Clone size and V and J calls were adopted from that table, with D and trimming inferred from the DNA. This sample gives about 22,000 clones in total; roughly 86% of them show up just once. The top ten hold approximately 0.45% of the sample.

Sequencing was performed on CD4+ T cells from PBMCs. This TCR was sampled from a middle-aged woman in good health. The chain joins TRBV2 to TRBJ2-1; 6 matching bases give a weak D call of TRBD2. The nucleotide sequence is TGTGCCAGCAGTGAAGCGAACGGAGGGCCCGACAATGAGCAGTTCTTC. Translated, it gives CASSEANGGPDNEQFF.